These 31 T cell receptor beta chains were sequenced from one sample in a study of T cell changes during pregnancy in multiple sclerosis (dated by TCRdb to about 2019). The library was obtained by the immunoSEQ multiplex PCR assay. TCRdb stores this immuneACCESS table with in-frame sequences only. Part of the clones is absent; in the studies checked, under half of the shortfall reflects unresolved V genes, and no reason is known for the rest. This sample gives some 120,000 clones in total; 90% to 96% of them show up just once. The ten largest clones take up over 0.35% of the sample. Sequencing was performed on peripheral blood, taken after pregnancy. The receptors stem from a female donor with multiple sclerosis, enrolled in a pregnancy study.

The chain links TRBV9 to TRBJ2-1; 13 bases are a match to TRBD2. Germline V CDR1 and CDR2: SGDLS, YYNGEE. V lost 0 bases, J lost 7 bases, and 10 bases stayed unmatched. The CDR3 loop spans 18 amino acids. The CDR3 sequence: CASSVDPGLAGIRNEQFF. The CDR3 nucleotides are TGTGCCAGCAGCGTAGATCCGGGACTAGCGGGAATAAGGAATGAGCAGTTCTTC. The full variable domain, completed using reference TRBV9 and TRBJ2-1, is DSGVTQTPKHLITATGQRVTLRCSPRSGDLSVYWYQQSLDQGLQFLIQYYNGEERAKGNILERFSAQQFPDLHSELNLSSLELGDSALYFCASSVDPGLAGIRNEQFFGPGTRLTVL.

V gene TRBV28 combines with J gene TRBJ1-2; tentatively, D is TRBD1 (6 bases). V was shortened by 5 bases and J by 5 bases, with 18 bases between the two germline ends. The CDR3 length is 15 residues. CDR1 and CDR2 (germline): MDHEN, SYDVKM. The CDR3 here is CASSPPDRPAYGYTF. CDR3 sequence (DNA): TGTGCCAGCAGTCCCCCGGACAGACCTGCGTATGGCTACACCTTC.

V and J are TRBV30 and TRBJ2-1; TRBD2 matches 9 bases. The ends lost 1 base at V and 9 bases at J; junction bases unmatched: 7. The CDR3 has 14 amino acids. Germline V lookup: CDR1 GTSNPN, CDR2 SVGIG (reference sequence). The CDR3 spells CAWSGASGKGEQFF. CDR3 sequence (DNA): TGTGCCTGGAGTGGGGCTAGCGGGAAGGGTGAGCAGTTCTTC.

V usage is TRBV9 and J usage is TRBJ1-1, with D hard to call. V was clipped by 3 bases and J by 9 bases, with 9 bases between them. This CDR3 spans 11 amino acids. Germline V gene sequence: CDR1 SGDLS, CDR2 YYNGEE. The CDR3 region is CASSDALKAFF. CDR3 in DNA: TGTGCCAGCAGCGACGCCCTAAAAGCTTTCTTT.

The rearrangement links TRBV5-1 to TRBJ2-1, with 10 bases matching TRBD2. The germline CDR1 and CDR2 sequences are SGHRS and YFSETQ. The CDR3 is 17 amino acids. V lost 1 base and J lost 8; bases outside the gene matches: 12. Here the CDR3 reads CASSLIPLAGVLHEQFF. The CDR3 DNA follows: TGCGCCAGCAGCTTGATTCCCCTAGCGGGAGTTCTGCATGAGCAGTTCTTC.

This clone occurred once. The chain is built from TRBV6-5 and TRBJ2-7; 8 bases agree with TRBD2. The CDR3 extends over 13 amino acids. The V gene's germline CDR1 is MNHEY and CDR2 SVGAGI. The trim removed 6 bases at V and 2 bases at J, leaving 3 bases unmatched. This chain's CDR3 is CASRLAATYEQYF. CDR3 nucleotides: TGTGCCAGCAGACTAGCGGCCACCTACGAGCAGTACTTC.

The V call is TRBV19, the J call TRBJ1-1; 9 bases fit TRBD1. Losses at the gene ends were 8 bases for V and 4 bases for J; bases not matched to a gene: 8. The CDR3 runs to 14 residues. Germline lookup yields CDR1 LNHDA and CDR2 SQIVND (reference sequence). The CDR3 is CASDTGTGLTEAFF. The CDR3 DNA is TGTGCCAGTGATACCGGGACAGGGCTCACTGAAGCTTTCTTT.

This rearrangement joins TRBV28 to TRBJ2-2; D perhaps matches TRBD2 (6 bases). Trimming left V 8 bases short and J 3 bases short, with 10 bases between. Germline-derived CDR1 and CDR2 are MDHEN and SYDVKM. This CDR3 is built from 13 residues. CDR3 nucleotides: TGTGCCAGCCTCGGGAGAGACACCGGGGAGCTGTTTTTT. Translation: CASLGRDTGELFF.

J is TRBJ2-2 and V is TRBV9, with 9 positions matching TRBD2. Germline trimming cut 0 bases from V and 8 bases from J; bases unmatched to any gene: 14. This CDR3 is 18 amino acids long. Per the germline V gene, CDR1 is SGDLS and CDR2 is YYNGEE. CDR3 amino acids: CASSVALLPSGKGGELFF. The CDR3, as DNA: TGTGCCAGCAGCGTAGCTCTGCTTCCTAGCGGGAAGGGTGGGGAGCTGTTTTTT.

This CDR3 is CASSEGTSGSNEQFF. In DNA form, the CDR3 reads TGTGCCAGCAGCGAAGGGACTAGCGGTTCCAATGAGCAGTTCTTC. The chain employs TRBV7-2 and TRBJ2-1; 11 bases line up with TRBD2. The length of the CDR3 is 15 residues. V gave up 5 bases and J gave up 6 bases; unmatched junction bases: 6. CDR1 SGHTA and CDR2 FQGNSA come from the germline V gene. Supplemented by reference TRBV7-2 and TRBJ2-1, the full variable domain reads GAGVSQSPSNKVTEKGKDVELRCDPISGHTALYWYRQSLGQGLEFLIYFQGNSAPDKSGLPSDRFSAERTGGSVSTLTIQRTQQEDSAVYLCASSEGTSGSNEQFFGPGTRLTVL.

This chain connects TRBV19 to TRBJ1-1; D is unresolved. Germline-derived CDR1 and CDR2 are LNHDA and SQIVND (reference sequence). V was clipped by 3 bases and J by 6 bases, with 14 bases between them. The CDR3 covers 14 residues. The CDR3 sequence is CASSILPGKSEAFF. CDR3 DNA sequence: TGTGCCAGTAGTATTCTTCCGGGGAAGTCTGAAGCTTTCTTT.

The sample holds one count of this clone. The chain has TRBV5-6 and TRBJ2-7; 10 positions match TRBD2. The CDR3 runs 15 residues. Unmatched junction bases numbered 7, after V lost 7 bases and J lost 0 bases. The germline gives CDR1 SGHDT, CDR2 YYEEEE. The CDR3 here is CASPFSGRFSYEQYF. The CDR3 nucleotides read TGTGCCAGCCCCTTTAGCGGGAGGTTCTCCTACGAGCAGTACTTC.

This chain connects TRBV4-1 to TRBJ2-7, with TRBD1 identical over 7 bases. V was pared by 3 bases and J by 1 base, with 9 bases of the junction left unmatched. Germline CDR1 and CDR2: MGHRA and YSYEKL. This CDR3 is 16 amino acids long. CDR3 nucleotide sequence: TGCGCCAGCAGCCAGTCGACAGGGAGATTATCCTACGAGCAGTACTTC. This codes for CASSQSTGRLSYEQYF.

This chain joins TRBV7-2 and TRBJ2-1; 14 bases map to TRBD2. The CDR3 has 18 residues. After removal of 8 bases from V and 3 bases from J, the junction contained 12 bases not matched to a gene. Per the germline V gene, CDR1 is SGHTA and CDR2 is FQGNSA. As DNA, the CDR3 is TGTGCCAGCTACCCGAGGGGGACTAGCGGGAGAAGCTACAATGAGCAGTTCTTC. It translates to CASYPRGTSGRSYNEQFF.

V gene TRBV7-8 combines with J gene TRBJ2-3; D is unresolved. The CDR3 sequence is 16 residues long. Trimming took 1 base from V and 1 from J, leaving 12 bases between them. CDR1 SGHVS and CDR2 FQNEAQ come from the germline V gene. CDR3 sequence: CASSLEVRRGTDTQYF. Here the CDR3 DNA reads TGTGCCAGCAGCTTAGAGGTTCGACGGGGCACAGATACGCAGTATTTT.

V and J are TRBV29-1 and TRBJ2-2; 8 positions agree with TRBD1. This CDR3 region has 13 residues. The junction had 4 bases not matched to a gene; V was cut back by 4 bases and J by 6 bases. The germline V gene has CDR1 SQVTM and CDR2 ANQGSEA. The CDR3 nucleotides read TGCAGCGTTGGGACAGGGTTGGCCGGGGAGCTGTTTTTT. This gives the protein CSVGTGLAGELFF.

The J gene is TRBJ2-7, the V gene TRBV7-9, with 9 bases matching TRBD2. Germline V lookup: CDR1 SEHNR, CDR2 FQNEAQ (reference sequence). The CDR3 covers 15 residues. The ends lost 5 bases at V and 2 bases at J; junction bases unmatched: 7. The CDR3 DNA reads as TGTGCCAGCAGCCCAAGGGCGGGAGGGCCCTACGAGCAGTACTTC. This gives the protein CASSPRAGGPYEQYF.

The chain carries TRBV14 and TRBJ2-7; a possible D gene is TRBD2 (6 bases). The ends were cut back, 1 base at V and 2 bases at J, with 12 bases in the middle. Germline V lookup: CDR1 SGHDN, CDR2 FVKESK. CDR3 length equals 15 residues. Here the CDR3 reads CASSQVGGTPYEQYF. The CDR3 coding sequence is TGTGCCAGCAGCCAAGTCGGAGGGACCCCCTACGAGCAGTACTTC.

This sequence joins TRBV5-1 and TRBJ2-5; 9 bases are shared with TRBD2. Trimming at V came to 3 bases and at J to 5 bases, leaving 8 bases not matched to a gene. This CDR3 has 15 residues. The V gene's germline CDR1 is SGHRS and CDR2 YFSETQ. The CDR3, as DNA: TGCGCCAGCAGCTCACTAGCGGGCGGTTTTGAGACCCAGTACTTC. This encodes CASSSLAGGFETQYF. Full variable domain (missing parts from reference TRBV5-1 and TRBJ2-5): KAGVTQTPRYLIKTRGQQVTLSCSPISGHRSVSWYQQTPGQGLQFLFEYFSETQRNKGNFPGRFSGRQFSNSRSEMNVSTLELGDSALYLCASSSLAGGFETQYFGPGTRLLVL.

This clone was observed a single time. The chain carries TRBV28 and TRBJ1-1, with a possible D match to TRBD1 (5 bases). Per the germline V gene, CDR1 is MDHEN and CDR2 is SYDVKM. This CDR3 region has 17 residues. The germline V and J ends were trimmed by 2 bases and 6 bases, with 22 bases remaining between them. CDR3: CASSLPRQGVSGPEAFF. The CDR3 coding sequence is TGTGCCAGCAGTTTACCGAGGCAGGGAGTTAGCGGCCCTGAAGCTTTCTTT.

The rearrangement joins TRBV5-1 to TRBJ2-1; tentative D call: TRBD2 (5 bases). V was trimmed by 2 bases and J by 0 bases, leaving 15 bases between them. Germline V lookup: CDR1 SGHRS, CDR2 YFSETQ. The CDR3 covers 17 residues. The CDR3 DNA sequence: TGCGCCAGCAGCTTCGGATTCGGGGATCCCTCCTACAATGAGCAGTTCTTC. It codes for CASSFGFGDPSYNEQFF.

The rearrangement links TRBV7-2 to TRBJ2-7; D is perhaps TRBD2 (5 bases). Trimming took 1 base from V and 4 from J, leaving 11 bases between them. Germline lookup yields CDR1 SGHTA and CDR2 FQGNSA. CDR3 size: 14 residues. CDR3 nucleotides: TGTGCCAGCAGCTTAGTGGTGGGAGTATACGAGCAGTACTTC. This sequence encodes CASSLVVGVYEQYF.

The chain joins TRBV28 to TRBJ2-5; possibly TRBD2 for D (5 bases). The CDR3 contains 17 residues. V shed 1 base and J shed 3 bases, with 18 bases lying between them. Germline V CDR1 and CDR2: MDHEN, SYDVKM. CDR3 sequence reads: CASSLSLAEEAKETQYF. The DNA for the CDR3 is TGTGCCAGCAGTTTATCCCTGGCTGAGGAGGCTAAAGAGACCCAGTACTTC.

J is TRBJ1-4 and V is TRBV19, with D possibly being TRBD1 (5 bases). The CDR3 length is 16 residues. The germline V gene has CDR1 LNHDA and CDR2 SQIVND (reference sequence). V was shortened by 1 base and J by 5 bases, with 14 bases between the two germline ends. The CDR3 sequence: CASSIGEGVWNEKLFF. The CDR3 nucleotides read TGTGCCAGTAGTATAGGCGAAGGGGTTTGGAATGAAAAACTGTTTTTT.

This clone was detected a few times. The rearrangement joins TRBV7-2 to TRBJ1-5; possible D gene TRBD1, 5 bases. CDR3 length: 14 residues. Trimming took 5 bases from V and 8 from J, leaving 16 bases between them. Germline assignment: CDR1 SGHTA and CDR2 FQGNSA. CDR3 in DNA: TGTGCCAGCAGCGACGGTGGGTGGGGCAAGCCCCAGCATTTT. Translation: CASSDGGWGKPQHF.

Written as DNA, the CDR3 is TGTGCCAGTAGTATGGTAGCGGGAGGGCCGATTGAGCAGTTCTTC. Encoded protein: CASSMVAGGPIEQFF. This sequence joins TRBV19 and TRBJ2-1, with TRBD2 matching 11 bases. CDR3 length: 15 amino acids. V was clipped by 3 bases and J by 9 bases; unmatched bases: 7. Germline values: CDR1 LNHDA, CDR2 SQIVND (reference sequence).

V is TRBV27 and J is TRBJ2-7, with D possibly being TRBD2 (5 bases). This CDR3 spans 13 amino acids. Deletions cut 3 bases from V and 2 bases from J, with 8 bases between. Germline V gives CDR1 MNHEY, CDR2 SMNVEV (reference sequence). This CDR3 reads CASSLRVTYEQYF. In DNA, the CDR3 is TGTGCCAGCAGTTTGAGGGTTACCTACGAGCAGTACTTC.

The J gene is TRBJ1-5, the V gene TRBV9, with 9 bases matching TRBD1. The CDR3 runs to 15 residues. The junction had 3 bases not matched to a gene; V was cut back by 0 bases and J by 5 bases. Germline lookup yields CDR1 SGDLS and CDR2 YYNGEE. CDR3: CASSVDGQGYQPQHF. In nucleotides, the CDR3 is TGTGCCAGCAGCGTAGATGGACAGGGGTATCAGCCCCAGCATTTT.

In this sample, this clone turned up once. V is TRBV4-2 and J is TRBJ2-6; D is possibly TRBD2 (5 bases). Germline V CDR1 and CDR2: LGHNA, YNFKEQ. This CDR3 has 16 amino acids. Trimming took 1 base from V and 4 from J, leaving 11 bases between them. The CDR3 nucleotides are TGTGCCAGCAGCCAAGTTGCGGGTTCGGGGGCCAACGTCCTGACTTTC. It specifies CASSQVAGSGANVLTF.

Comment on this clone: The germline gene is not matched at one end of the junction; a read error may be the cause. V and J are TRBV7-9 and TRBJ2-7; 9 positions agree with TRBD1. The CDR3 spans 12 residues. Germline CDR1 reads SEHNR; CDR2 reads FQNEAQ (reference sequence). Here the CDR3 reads CASSPPGQGTDF. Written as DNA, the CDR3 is TGTGCCAGCAGCCCACCGGGACAGGGAACGGACTTC.

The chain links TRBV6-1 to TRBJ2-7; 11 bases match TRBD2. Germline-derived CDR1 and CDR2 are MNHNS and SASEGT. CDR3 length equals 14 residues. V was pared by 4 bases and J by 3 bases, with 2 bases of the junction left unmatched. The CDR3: CASSGLAGSYEQYF. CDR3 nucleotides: TGTGCCAGCAGTGGACTAGCGGGAAGCTACGAGCAGTACTTC.